This paragraph covers one T cell receptor (beta chain) sequence. Under the authors' procedure: Amplification of reference gene primers provided the estimated nucleated cell counts. Clones were sequenced by immunoSEQ multiplex PCR, and TCRdb holds only the in-frame ones, with some missing. V, J and clone size were drawn from that table, and D and trimming were deduced from the DNA. The data contain almost 400,000 clones, nearly 90% of them singletons. Two negative PCRs, clearance, or symptom resolution characterized the recovered Cohort 3 donors. This entry is derived from a study of blood T cell repertoires in COVID-19. Whole-study context: Acute and convalescent COVID-19 specimens originated in the United States, Italy and Spain. Sources were T cells, B-cell-depleted T cells, or PBMCs; the material itself was cDNA or gDNA.

J gave up 12 bases and V 6 bases, and 8 bases lay outside the gene matches. In germline, CDR1 is SNHLY, CDR2 FYNNEI. The CDR3 is 13 amino acids. This rearrangement joins TRBV2 to TRBJ1-4; 9 nucleotides match TRBD1. The sample consisted of PBMCs or T cells enriched from blood (not recorded which). The clonotype originates from a woman younger than 45 who had recovered from COVID-19. This CDR3 reads CASRNRGLRELFF. The CDR3 DNA is TGTGCCAGCAGGAACAGGGGGCTTAGGGAACTGTTTTTT.